This T cell receptor beta chain was recorded in a study of blood T cell repertoires in COVID-19. Study background: COVID-19 samples from acute and convalescent phases originated in the United States, Italy and Spain.

Sequenced by immunoSEQ multiplex PCR; TCRdb stores in-frame clones only, minus some. The repertoire has about 140,000 clones, about four fifths of them found once; the top ten carry 3.5% to 4.5%. The sequencing sample was made of peripheral blood. The receptor was isolated from a woman aged 55-69 years with acute or convalescent COVID-19.

The CDR3 DNA reads TGTGCCATCAGTCCTCCCCCGTTAGCCTCTGGAAACACCATATATTTT. As protein: CAISPPPLASGNTIYF. This chain joins TRBV10-3 and TRBJ1-3, with D unresolved. The germline V gene encodes CDR1 ENHRY and CDR2 SYGVKD. The CDR3 covers 16 residues. Trimming took off 5 bases at V and 0 bases at J, with 14 bases between the two ends.